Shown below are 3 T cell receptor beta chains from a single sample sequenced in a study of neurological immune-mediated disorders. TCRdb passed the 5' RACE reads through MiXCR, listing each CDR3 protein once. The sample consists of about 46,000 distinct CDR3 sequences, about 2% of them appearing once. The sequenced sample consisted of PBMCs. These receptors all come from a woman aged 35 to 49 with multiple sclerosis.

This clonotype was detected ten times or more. CDR3 nucleotide sequence: TGTGCCATCAGGAGCCGAGGGGATTCAAACACAGATACGCAGTATTTT. Translating it yields CAIRSRGDSNTDTQYF. The chain uses TRBV10-3 and TRBJ2-3; TRBD1 or TRBD2 may be the D gene (5 bases each). The CDR3 sequence is 16 residues long. Trimming cost V 6 bases and J 2 bases, with 18 bases left between them. The germline V gene has CDR1 ENHRY and CDR2 SYGVKD.

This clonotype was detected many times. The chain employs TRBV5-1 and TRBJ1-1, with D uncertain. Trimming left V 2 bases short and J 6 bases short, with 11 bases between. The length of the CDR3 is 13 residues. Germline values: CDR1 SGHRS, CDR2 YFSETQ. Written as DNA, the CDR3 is TGCGCCAGCAGCTTAGAAGGGTGGTCTGAAGCTTTCTTT. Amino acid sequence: CASSLEGWSEAFF.

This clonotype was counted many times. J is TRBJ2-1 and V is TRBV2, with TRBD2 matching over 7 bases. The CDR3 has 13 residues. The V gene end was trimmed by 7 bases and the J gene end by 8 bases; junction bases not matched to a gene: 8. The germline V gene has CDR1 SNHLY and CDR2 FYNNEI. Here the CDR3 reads CASNQRGGDEQFF. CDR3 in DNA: TGTGCCAGCAATCAGCGGGGAGGGGATGAGCAGTTCTTC.